This TCR beta chain emerged from a study of lymphopenia after photon versus proton radiotherapy. The study's findings and limits: Oligoclonal CD8+ Temra expansion after nadir drove photon patients' diversity drop. Photon-treated patients lost naive T cells and TCR diversity; proton-treated stayed stable. Authors raise, but do not show, better survival with proton therapy. In patients who died, overall survival fell as post-nadir TCR diversity dropped more.

Germline V gives CDR1 SGHVS, CDR2 FQNEAQ. With V trimmed by 1 base and J by 5 bases, 4 bases remained unmatched. The CDR3 runs 15 residues. On this clone: Its specificity is unknown.

Sequencing was performed with immunoSEQ multiplex PCR; in TCRdb, only in-frame clones are kept and a portion is missing. The table records roughly 26,000 clones, about four fifths of them present only once. Sequenced here: peripheral blood, sampled from a patient treated with photon-based radiotherapy. This receptor was obtained from a man aged 35-49 years with gastric cancer. V and J are TRBV7-8 and TRBJ2-7; 11 bases align to TRBD1. CDR3 bases: TGTGCCAGCAGCTTAGGCAGGACAGGGGGCAACGAGCAGTACTTC. Its protein is CASSLGRTGGNEQYF.